This T cell receptor (beta chain) was retrieved from a study of T-cell memory formation after mild COVID-19. The TCR alpha and TCR beta cDNA libraries, bearing sample barcodes and UMIs, were generated by 5'RACE using constant-segment primers. TCRdb ran MiXCR on the 5' RACE reads and lists one entry per CDR3 protein. The sample yields about 250,000 distinct CDR3 sequences, more than 15% seen once. As concerns this clonotype: Antigen unknown.

V dropped 4 bases and J dropped 10; count of bases not matched to a gene: 19. There are 16 residues in the CDR3. Germline assignment: CDR1 SGHDN and CDR2 FVKESK. Study-wide points: That cross-reactive memory joined was suggested by some responding clones appearing in pre-infection memory.

This TCR came from a man younger than 30 who had mild COVID-19 (a few samples of this study predate the infection). Cell type and time point are not known. The sample was PBMCs or a T cell subset sorted from them (not recorded which). The chain is built from TRBV14 and TRBJ2-7; 7 bases line up with TRBD1. CDR3 DNA sequence: TGTGCCAGCAGCCCCCCGGCCTGGGACAGAACGCCCCGTCAGTACTTC. It yields the protein CASSPPAWDRTPRQYF. Supplemented by reference TRBV14 and TRBJ2-7, the full variable domain reads EAGVTQFPSHSVIEKGQTVTLRCDPISGHDNLYWYRRVMGKEIKFLLHFVKESKQDESGMPNNRFLAERTGGTYSTLKVQPAELEDSGVYFCASSPPAWDRTPRQYFGPGTRLTVT.